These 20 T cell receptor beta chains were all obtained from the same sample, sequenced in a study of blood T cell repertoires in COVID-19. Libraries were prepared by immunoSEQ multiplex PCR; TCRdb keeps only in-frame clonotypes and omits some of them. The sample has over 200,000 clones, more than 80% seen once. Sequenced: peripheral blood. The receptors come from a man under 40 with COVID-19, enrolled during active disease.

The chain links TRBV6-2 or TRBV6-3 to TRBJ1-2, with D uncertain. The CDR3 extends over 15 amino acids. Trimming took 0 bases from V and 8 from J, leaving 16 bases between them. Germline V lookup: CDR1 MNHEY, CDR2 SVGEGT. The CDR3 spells CASSYSRRGFVGYTF. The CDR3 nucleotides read TGTGCCAGCAGTTACTCACGTAGAGGGTTCGTCGGCTACACCTTC.

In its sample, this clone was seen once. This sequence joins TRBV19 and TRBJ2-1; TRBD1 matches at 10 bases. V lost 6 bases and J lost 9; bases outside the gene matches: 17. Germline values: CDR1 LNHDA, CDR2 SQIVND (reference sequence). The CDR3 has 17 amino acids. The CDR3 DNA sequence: TGTGCCAGTAGCCCCCCAGTCGGGACAGGGGTATTGGGTGAGCAGTTCTTC. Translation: CASSPPVGTGVLGEQFF.

The CDR3 coding sequence is TGTGCCAGCAGCCAACACCCCGGTTCCCCCTACGAGCAGTACTTC. Encoded protein: CASSQHPGSPYEQYF. The rearrangement links TRBV4-2 to TRBJ2-7; D not resolved. Germline V CDR1 and CDR2: LGHNA, YNFKEQ. The CDR3 is 15 residues long. V dropped 2 bases and J dropped 2 bases, with 13 bases sitting between them.

CDR3 in amino acids: CSGGGAYRTEAFF. The CDR3, as DNA: TGCAGCGGTGGGGGGGCCTACAGGACTGAAGCTTTCTTT. The chain carries TRBV29-1 and TRBJ1-1; D might be TRBD1 (6 bases). Germline V gene sequence: CDR1 SQVTM, CDR2 ANQGSEA. This CDR3 is built from 13 residues. Trimming stripped 7 bases from V and 5 bases from J, with 17 bases between.

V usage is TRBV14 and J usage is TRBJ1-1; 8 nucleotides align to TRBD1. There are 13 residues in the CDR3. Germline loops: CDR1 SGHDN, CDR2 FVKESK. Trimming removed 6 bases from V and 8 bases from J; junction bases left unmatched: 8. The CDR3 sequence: CASSPFNRGEAFF. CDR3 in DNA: TGTGCCAGCAGTCCTTTTAACAGGGGGGAAGCTTTCTTT.

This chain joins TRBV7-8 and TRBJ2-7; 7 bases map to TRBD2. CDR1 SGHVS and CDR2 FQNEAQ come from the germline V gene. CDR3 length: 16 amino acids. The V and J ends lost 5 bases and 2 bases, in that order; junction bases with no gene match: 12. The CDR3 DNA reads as TGTGCCAGCAGCCCGCGAGCGGAGCGGGGTCCCTACGAGCAGTACTTC. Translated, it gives CASSPRAERGPYEQYF.

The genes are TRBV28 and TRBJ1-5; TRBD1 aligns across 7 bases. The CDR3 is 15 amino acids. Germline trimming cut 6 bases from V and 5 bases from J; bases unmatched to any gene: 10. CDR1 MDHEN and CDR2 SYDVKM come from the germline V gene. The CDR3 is CASRLDRVAHQPQHF. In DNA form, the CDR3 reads TGTGCCAGCAGACTAGACAGGGTGGCCCATCAGCCCCAGCATTTT.

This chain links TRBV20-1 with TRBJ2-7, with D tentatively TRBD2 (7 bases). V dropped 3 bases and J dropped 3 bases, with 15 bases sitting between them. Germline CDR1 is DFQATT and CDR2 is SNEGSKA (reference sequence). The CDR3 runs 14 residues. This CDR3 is CSASRGAQIYEQYF. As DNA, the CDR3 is TGCAGTGCTAGTCGGGGGGCGCAGATCTACGAGCAGTACTTC.

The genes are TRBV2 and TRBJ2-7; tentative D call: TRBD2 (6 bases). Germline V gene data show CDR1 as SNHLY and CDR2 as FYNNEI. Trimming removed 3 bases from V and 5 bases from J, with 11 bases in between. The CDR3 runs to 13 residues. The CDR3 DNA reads TGTGCCAGCAGTGAGTGGGGGGTGGACGAGCAGTACTTC. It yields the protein CASSEWGVDEQYF.

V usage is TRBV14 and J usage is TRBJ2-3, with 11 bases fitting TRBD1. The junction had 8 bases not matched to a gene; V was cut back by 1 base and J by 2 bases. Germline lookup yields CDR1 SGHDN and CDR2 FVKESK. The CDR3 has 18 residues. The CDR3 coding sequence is TGTGCCAGCAGCCAAGTGGAGGACAGGGGGCTCAACACAGATACGCAGTATTTT. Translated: CASSQVEDRGLNTDTQYF.

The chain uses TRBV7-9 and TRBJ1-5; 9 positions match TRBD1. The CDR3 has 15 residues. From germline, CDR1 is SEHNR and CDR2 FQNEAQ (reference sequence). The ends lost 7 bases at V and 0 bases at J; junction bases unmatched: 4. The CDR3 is CASTTDRGSNQPQHF. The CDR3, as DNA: TGTGCCAGCACCACGGACAGGGGTAGCAATCAGCCCCAGCATTTT.

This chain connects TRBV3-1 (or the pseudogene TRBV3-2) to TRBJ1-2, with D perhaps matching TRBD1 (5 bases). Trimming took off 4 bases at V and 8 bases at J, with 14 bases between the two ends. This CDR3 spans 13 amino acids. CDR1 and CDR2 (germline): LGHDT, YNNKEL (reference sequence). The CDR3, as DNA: TGTGCCAGCAGCCCACAAGGGGCGGAAGGCTACACCTTC. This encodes CASSPQGAEGYTF.

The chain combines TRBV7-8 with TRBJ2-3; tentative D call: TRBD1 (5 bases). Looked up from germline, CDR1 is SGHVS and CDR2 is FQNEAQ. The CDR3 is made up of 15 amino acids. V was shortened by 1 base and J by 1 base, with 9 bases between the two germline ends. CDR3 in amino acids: CASSLVQAGTDTQYF. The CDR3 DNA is TGTGCCAGCAGCTTAGTACAGGCAGGCACAGATACGCAGTATTTT.

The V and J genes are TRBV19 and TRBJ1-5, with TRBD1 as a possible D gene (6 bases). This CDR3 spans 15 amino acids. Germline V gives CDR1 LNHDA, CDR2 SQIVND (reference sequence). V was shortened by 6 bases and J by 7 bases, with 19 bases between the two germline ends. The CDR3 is CASSPTGTLGQPQHF. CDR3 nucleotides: TGTGCCAGTAGCCCCACAGGGACCTTAGGACAGCCCCAGCATTTT.

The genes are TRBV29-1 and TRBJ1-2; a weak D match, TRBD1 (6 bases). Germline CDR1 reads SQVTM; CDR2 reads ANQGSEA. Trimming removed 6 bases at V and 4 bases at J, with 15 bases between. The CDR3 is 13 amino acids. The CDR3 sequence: CSVRGLPSYGYTF. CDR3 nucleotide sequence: TGCAGCGTCAGGGGACTACCTAGCTATGGCTACACCTTC.

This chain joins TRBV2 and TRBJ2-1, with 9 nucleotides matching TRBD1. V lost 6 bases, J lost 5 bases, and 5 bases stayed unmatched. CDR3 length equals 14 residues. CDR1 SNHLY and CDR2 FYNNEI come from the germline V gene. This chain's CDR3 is CASRPGTGHNEQFF. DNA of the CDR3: TGTGCCAGCAGACCCGGGACAGGGCACAATGAGCAGTTCTTC.

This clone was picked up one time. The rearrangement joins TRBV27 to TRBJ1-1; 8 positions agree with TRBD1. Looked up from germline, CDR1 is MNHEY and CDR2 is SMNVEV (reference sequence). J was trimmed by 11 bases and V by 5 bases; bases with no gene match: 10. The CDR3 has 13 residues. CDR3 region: CASSPGTGLSAFF. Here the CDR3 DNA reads TGTGCCAGCAGTCCCGGGACAGGTCTCTCGGCTTTCTTT.

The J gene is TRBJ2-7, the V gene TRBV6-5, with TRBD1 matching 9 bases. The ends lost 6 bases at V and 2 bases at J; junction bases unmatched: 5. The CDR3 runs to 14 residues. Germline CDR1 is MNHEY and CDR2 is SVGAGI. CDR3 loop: CASSGQGLTYEQYF. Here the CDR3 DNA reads TGTGCCAGCAGCGGACAGGGGTTAACCTACGAGCAGTACTTC.

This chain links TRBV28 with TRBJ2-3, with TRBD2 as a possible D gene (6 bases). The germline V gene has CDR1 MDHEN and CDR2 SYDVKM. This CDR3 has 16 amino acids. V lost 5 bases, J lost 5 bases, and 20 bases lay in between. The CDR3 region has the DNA TGTGCCAGCAGTCCCGAGAGGGGAGGAAGCCGAGATACGCAGTATTTT. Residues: CASSPERGGSRDTQYF. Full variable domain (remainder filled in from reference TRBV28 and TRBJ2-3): DVKVTQSSRYLVKRTGEKVFLECVQDMDHENMFWYRQDPGLGLRLIYFSYDVKMKEKGDIPEGYSVSREKKERFSLILESASTNQTSMYLCASSPERGGSRDTQYFGPGTRLTVL.

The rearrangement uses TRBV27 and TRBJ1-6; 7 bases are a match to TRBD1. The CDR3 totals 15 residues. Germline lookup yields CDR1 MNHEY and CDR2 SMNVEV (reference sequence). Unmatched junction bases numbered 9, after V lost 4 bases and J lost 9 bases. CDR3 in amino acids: CASSSGNRGFSPLHF. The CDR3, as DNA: TGTGCCAGCAGTTCTGGGAACAGGGGTTTTTCACCCCTCCACTTT.